This paragraph covers one TCR beta chain sequence. Its antigen is not known. Germline is not matched at one junction end, which may reflect a read error. This specimen belongs to a study of breast tumors, draining lymph nodes, adjacent tissues. Notes on the study in general: Tumor TCR diversity was below lymph nodes but above nontumor tissue. Tumor T cell lymph node origin was a supported hypothesis, not proven. Tumor and nontumor repertoires were significantly more similar in luminal-like than in basal-like breast cancer.

A single record per CDR3 protein comes from TCRdb applying MiXCR to the multiplex PCR reads. This table holds about 19,000 distinct CDR3 sequences, about 40% found once. Germline V gives CDR1 DFQATT, CDR2 SNEGSKA (reference sequence). CDR3 size: 13 residues. The rearrangement uses TRBV20-1 and TRBJ2-3; the match to TRBD2 covers 7 bases. The clonotype originates from a female donor with breast cancer. Some clones in this sample may be carry-over from other donors' samples. The sequenced material came from breast tumor tissue. CDR3 nucleotides: TGCAGTGCTGCTCCTAGCGGCACAGATACGCACTATTTT. It encodes CSAAPSGTDTHYF.